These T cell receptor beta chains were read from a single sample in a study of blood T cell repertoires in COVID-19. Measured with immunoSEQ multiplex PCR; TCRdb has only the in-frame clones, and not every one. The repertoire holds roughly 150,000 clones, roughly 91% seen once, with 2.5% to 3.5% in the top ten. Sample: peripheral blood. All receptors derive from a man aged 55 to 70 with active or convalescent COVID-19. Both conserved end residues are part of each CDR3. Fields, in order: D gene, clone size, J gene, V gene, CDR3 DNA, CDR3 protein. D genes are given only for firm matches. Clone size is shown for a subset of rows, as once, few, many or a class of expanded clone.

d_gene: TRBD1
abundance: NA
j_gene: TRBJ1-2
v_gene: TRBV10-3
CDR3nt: TGTGCCATCAGTCAGGGACAGCCCTATGGCTACACCTTC
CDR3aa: CAISQGQPYGYTF

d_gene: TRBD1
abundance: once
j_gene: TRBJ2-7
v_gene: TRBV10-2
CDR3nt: TGCGCCAGCAGGGGACAGGGAACCTACGAGCAGTACTTC
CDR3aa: CASRGQGTYEQYF

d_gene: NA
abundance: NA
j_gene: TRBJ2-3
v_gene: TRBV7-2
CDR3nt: TGTGCCAGCAGCTTAGATGGCAGGGGGGCAGATACGCAGTATTTT
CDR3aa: CASSLDGRGADTQYF

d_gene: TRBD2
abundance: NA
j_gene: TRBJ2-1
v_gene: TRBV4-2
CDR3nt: TGTGCCAGCAGCCAACAGACTAGCGTGGGTGAGCAGTTCTTC
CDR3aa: CASSQQTSVGEQFF

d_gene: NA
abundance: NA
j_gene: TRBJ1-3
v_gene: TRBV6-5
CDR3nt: TGTGCCAGCCGCGGGGGAGGTAACACCATATATTTT
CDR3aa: CASRGGGNTIYF

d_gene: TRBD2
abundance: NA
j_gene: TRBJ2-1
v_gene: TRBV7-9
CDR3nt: TGTGCCAGCAGCCCCCTTGCGGGGGGCGCAAGGAATGAGCAGTTCTTC
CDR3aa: CASSPLAGGARNEQFF

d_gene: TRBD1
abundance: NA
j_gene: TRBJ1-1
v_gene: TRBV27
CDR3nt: TGTGCCAGCAGTCAGACAGGGCAAGCTTTCTTT
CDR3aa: CASSQTGQAFF

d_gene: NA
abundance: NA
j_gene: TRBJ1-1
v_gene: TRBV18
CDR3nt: TGTGCCAGCTCTCGGGACAACCCTGGGGTAAACACTGAAGCTTTCTTT
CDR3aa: CASSRDNPGVNTEAFF

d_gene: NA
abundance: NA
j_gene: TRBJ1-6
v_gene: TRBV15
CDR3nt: TGTGCCACCAGCAGAGACCCCGGGAGCTCCTATAATTCACCCCTCCACTTT
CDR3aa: CATSRDPGSSYNSPLHF

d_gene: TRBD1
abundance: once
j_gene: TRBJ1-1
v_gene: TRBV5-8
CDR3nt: TGTGCCAGCAGCTTGAGGGGGCCGCTGGGGGCTTTCTTT
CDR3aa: CASSLRGPLGAFF

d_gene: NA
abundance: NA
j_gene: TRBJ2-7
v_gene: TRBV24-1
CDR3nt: TGTGCCACCAGTGACCCGGTAGGGGGAATCTACGAGCAGTACTTC
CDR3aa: CATSDPVGGIYEQYF

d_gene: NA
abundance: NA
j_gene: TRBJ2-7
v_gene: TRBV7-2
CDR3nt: TGTGCCAGCAGCTCCCGGGGGGAGCAGTACTTC
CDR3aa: CASSSRGEQYF

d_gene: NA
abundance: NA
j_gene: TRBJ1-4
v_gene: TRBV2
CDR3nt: TGTGCCAGCAGGGGCGGGGGTTCAACTAATGAAAAACTGTTTTTT
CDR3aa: CASRGGGSTNEKLFF

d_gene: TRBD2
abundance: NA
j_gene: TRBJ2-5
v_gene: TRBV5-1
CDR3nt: TGCGCCAGCAGCCTATCTAGCGGGAGCGGAGAGACCCAGTACTTC
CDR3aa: CASSLSSGSGETQYF

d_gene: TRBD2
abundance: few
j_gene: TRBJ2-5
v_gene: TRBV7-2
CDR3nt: TGTGCCAGCAGCTTCCGGCAGGGAGGGGAGACCCAGTACTTC
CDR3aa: CASSFRQGGETQYF

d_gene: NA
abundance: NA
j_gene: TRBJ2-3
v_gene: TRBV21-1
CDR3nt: TGTGCCAGCAGCAAAGAAACAGGGGGCACAGATACGCAGTATTTT
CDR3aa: CASSKETGGTDTQYF

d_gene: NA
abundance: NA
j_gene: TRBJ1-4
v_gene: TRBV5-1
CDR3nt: TGCGCCAGCAGCCCGACAGTTGCAACTAATGAAAAACTGTTTTTT
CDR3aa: CASSPTVATNEKLFF

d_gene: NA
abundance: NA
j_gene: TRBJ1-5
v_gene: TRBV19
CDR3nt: TGTGCCAGTAGTATTACGGGGGATGGCAATCAGCCCCAGCATTTT
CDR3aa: CASSITGDGNQPQHF

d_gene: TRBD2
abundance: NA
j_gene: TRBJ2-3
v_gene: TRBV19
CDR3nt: TGTGCCCGATGGACTAGTTCTATCCCAGATACGCAGTATTTT
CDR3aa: CARWTSSIPDTQYF

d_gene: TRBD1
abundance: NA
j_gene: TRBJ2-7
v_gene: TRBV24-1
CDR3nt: TGTGCCACCAGTGAGACAGGGGCCGGTTCCTACGAGCAGTACTTC
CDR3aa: CATSETGAGSYEQYF

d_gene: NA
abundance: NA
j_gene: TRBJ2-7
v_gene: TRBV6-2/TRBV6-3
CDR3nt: TGTGCCAGCAGTTACCTGGCAGAATCCTACGAGCAGTACTTC
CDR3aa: CASSYLAESYEQYF

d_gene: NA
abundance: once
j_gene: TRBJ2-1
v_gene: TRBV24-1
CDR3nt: TGTGCCACCAGTGCGGAGGGCGTCTACAATGAGCAGTTCTTC
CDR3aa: CATSAEGVYNEQFF